The 26 T cell receptor beta chains below were found in one sample sequenced in a study of tumor and adjacent non-tumor tissue in lung cancer. A modified ARM-PCR protocol with three rounds of nested PCR amplified TCRbeta. Via MiXCR, TCRdb re-called the multiplex PCR reads, giving one row per CDR3 protein. In the table there are tens of thousands of distinct CDR3 sequences, about 61% of which are singletons. This sample's RNA came from whole unsorted tissue. Sequencing was performed on lung tumor tissue. These TCRs come from a middle-aged man with non-small cell lung cancer.

A remark on this clonotype: Germline and junction disagree at one end, which may indicate a read error. The chain employs TRBV10-2 and TRBJ2-5; possibly TRBD1 or TRBD2 for D (5 bases each). CDR1 is WSHSY, CDR2 SAAADI, per germline. The CDR3 runs to 13 residues. CDR3 in amino acids: CASARGRQETLYF. The CDR3 nucleotides read TGCGCCAGCGCTAGGGGACGGCAAGAGACCCTGTACTTC.

This clonotype occurred a few times. The chain links TRBV5-1 to TRBJ2-1; 8 nucleotides align to TRBD1. Germline loops: CDR1 SGHRS, CDR2 YFSETQ. The CDR3 contains 13 residues. Germline trimming cut 6 bases from V and 6 bases from J; bases unmatched to any gene: 5. CDR3 residues: CASNNGQGNEQFF. In DNA, the CDR3 is TGCGCCAGCAACAATGGACAGGGCAATGAGCAGTTCTTC.

Points on this clonotype: It is unclear where the CDR3 begins or ends on the DNA, so no DNA is shown, and the CDR3 is as TCRdb lists it. J is TRBJ2-1 and V is TRBV29-1; the table's D call of TRBD1 was not tested on the DNA. The germline V gene encodes CDR1 SQVTM and CDR2 ANQGSEA. The CDR3 has 13 amino acids, counting both end residues. This CDR3 is CSVGGGALDEQIF.

The chain combines TRBV11-2 with TRBJ2-2; TRBD2 is a possible D gene (5 bases). V was cut by 1 base and J by 6 bases, with 12 bases left in between. The length of the CDR3 is 15 residues. Germline lookup yields CDR1 SGHAT and CDR2 FQNNGV. CDR3 sequence: CASSLVLAGAGELFF. The DNA for the CDR3 is TGTGCCAGCAGCTTAGTTCTAGCTGGAGCCGGGGAGCTGTTTTTT.

About this clonotype: Relative to the germline gene, one junction end is altered; a read error may explain this. This chain connects TRBV20-1 to TRBJ2-3; a weak D match, TRBD2 (5 bases). CDR3 length: 14 amino acids. CDR1 DFQATT and CDR2 SNEGSKA come from the germline V gene (reference sequence). For the CDR3, the DNA is TGCAGTACTAGAGTAGACGAGAGGGCAGATACGCAGTATTTT. Amino acids: CSTRVDERADTQYF.

Comment on this clonotype: The germline gene is not matched at one end of the junction; a read error may be the cause. The chain uses TRBV11-1 and TRBJ2-2; D ambiguous. The CDR3 runs 14 residues. Germline V gene data show CDR1 as SGHAT and CDR2 as FQDESV (reference sequence). Written as DNA, the CDR3 is TGTGCCGGCAGTTTTCAGGATCGGCCGGGGGAGCTGTTTTTT. It translates to CAGSFQDRPGELFF.

A word on this clonotype: This may be a read error, as it is one base from a much larger clone. The chain has TRBV5-5 and TRBJ2-3; weak D call: TRBD2 (5 bases). Germline V gene data show CDR1 as SGHKS and CDR2 as YYEKEE (reference sequence). V was cut by 5 bases and J by 2 bases, with 21 bases left in between. The CDR3 totals 17 residues. Here the CDR3 reads CASSPLRGSPNTDTQYF. CDR3 DNA: TGTGCCAGCAGTCCCCTTAGAGGGAGTCCTAACACAGATACGCAGTATTTT. The whole variable domain, filled in from reference TRBV5-5 and TRBJ2-3, reads DAGVTQSPTHLIKTRGQQVTLRCSPISGHKSVSWYQQVLGQGPQFIFQYYEKEERGRGNFPDRFSARQFPNYSSELNVNALLLGDSALYLCASSPLRGSPNTDTQYFGPGTRLTVL.

The chain uses TRBV6-6 and TRBJ2-7; 8 nucleotides align to TRBD1. This CDR3 spans 13 amino acids. The germline V gene has CDR1 MNHNY and CDR2 SVGAGI (reference sequence). The CDR3 loop is CAGRTGSSYEQYF. CDR3 sequence (DNA): TGTGCTGGTCGGACAGGGAGCTCCTACGAGCAGTACTTC.

This clonotype came up many times. This chain uses TRBV6-6 with TRBJ1-6, with D unclear. There are 15 residues in the CDR3. Germline CDR1 and CDR2: MNHNY and SVGAGI (reference sequence). Trimming took off 7 bases at V and 0 bases at J, with 10 bases between the two ends. CDR3: CASTSKSSYNSPLHF. For the CDR3, the DNA is TGTGCCAGCACCAGTAAGAGCTCCTATAATTCACCCCTCCACTTT.

With respect to this clonotype: Relative to the germline gene, one junction end is altered; a read error may explain this. The rearrangement joins TRBV28 to TRBJ1-4; no reliable D call. The germline V gene encodes CDR1 MDHEN and CDR2 SYDVKM. This CDR3 has 15 residues. CDR3 amino acids: CASSSRTATNEKLVF. The CDR3 bases are TGTGCCAGCAGTTCTAGGACCGCAACTAATGAAAAACTGGTTTTT.

Regarding this clonotype: This may come from a read error, since a much larger clone is one base off. The chain carries TRBV7-8 and TRBJ1-6, with a weak D call TRBD1 (6 bases). This CDR3 is 15 amino acids long. CDR1 is SGHVS and CDR2 is FQNEAQ in the germline V gene. Trimming took 5 bases from V and 9 from J, leaving 17 bases between them. The CDR3 is CASSALRQVLSPLHF. The DNA for the CDR3 is TGTGCCAGCAGCGCCTTAAGACAGGTTCTTTCACCCCTCCACTTT.

On this clonotype: A much bigger clone sits one base away, suggesting this may be a read error. This sequence joins TRBV5-4 and TRBJ2-3; TRBD1 matches at 10 bases. CDR1 is SGHNT and CDR2 is YYREEE in the germline V gene (reference sequence). This CDR3 is 14 amino acids long. The CDR3 DNA follows: TGTGCCAACAGCCGGGACAGGGGATCAGATACGCAGTATTTT. Amino acid sequence: CANSRDRGSDTQYF.

This clonotype was counted a few times. The chain is built from TRBV20-1 and TRBJ1-2, with TRBD1 matching over 10 bases. Germline V gives CDR1 DFQATT, CDR2 SNEGSKA (reference sequence). The CDR3 is 13 amino acids. After removal of 6 bases from V and 5 bases from J, the junction contained 6 bases not matched to a gene. The CDR3 sequence: CSAGGQGVYGYTF. CDR3 nucleotide sequence: TGCAGTGCGGGAGGACAGGGGGTGTATGGCTACACCTTC.

A remark on this clonotype: Here the CDR3 omits its conserved ending phenylalanine or tryptophan, so a read error is the likely source. This chain uses TRBV6-1 with TRBJ1-1; no definite D call. This CDR3 has 13 amino acids. V dropped 9 bases and J dropped 4 bases, with 15 bases sitting between them. Per the germline V gene, CDR1 is MNHNS and CDR2 is SASEGT. CDR3 loop: CASSEGLSTEAFC. For the CDR3, the DNA is TGTGCCAGTAGCGAAGGGTTGAGCACTGAAGCTTTCTGT.

In this sample, this clonotype turned up once. A read error may account for a junction end that differs from germline. The chain joins TRBV7-2 to TRBJ2-7; TRBD1 matches at 7 bases. There are 12 residues in the CDR3. Per the germline V gene, CDR1 is SGHTA and CDR2 is FQGNSA. The CDR3 loop is CVSSPGGYEQYF. The CDR3 bases are TGTGTCAGCAGCCCAGGGGGTTACGAGCAGTACTTC.

The chain carries TRBV11-2 and TRBJ2-7; D not certain. This CDR3 has 14 amino acids. The V end was cut by 7 bases, the J end by 0 bases, with 13 bases between. In germline, CDR1 is SGHAT, CDR2 FQNNGV. This CDR3 is CASNNVHGSYEQYF. The CDR3 region has the DNA TGTGCCAGCAACAATGTCCACGGCTCCTACGAGCAGTACTTC.

This clonotype was counted a single time. The rearrangement uses TRBV5-1 and TRBJ1-1; D remains ambiguous. The CDR3 is 13 residues long. V lost 2 bases and J lost 1, with 6 bases in between. CDR1 and CDR2 (germline): SGHRS, YFSETQ. The CDR3 DNA reads TGCGCCAGCAGCTTAGCAGGGAACACTGAAGCTTTCTTT. Protein: CASSLAGNTEAFF. The entire variable domain, with the rest obtained from reference TRBV5-1 and TRBJ1-1, is as follows: KAGVTQTPRYLIKTRGQQVTLSCSPISGHRSVSWYQQTPGQGLQFLFEYFSETQRNKGNFPGRFSGRQFSNSRSEMNVSTLELGDSALYLCASSLAGNTEAFFGQGTRLTVV.

This clonotype was recorded many times. The chain uses TRBV10-2 and TRBJ2-5; a possible D gene is TRBD1 (5 bases). The CDR3 has 14 residues. CDR1 and CDR2 (germline): WSHSY, SAAADI. Trimming removed 1 base from V and 5 bases from J, with 11 bases in between. CDR3 loop: CASSEFQGGETQYF. CDR3 bases: TGCGCCAGCAGTGAGTTTCAGGGCGGCGAGACCCAGTACTTC.

This clonotype is medium-sized (0.01 to 0.1%) by share. The genes are TRBV4-1 and TRBJ1-1; 7 bases align to TRBD1. Germline V lookup: CDR1 MGHRA, CDR2 YSYEKL. The CDR3 is made up of 15 amino acids. The ends lost 1 base at V and 0 bases at J; junction bases unmatched: 2. Written as DNA, the CDR3 is TGCGCCAGCAGCCAAGGGGACAGCATGAACACTGAAGCTTTCTTT. Protein product: CASSQGDSMNTEAFF.

Notes on this clonotype: At one end the junction does not follow the germline gene, possibly because of a read error. The genes are TRBV24-1 and TRBJ2-6; maybe TRBD2 (7 bases). The CDR3 is 19 amino acids. Germline V lookup: CDR1 KGHDR, CDR2 SFDVKD. The CDR3: CATSDMGRGSPSGANVLTF. CDR3 bases: TGCGCCACCAGTGATATGGGGAGGGGGTCCCCCTCTGGGGCCAACGTCCTGACTTTC.

This clonotype was recorded at least ten times. The chain recombines TRBV7-9 with TRBJ2-7, with TRBD1 matching over 7 bases. Germline V CDR1 and CDR2: SEHNR, FQNEAQ (reference sequence). Trimming removed 1 base from V and 2 bases from J; junction bases left unmatched: 2. This CDR3 has 14 residues. CDR3 residues: CASSLVGQAYEQYF. The CDR3 region has the DNA TGTGCCAGCAGCTTAGTTGGACAGGCCTACGAGCAGTACTTC.

Worth noting for this clonotype: One end of the junction does not line up with germline, which may come from a read error. In DNA form, the CDR3 reads TGTGCCAGCAGTGAAGCGGAACAGATCAATCGGCCCCAGCATTTT. Protein sequence: CASSEAEQINRPQHF. The chain has TRBV6-1 and TRBJ1-5; unclear D gene. The CDR3 has 15 residues. Germline CDR1 and CDR2: MNHNS and SASEGT.

The table lists this clonotype with a count of one. The genes are TRBV5-1 and TRBJ1-1; no clear D. From germline, CDR1 is SGHRS and CDR2 YFSETQ. This CDR3 has 11 amino acids. Trimming removed 2 bases from V and 8 bases from J, with 7 bases in between. CDR3 residues: CASSLGIEAFF. The DNA of the CDR3 is TGCGCCAGCAGCTTAGGCATCGAAGCTTTCTTT.

The rearrangement uses TRBV29-1 and TRBJ1-5; D not certain. The CDR3 has 12 amino acids. CDR1 is SQVTM, CDR2 ANQGSEA, per germline. With 4 bases removed from V and 8 bases from J, the gap between germline ends came to 12 bases. The DNA for the CDR3 is TGCAGCGTTGGTTGGGAAAATGAGCCCCAGCATTTT. Translating it yields CSVGWENEPQHF.

As to this clonotype: A single base separates this from a much larger clone, so it may be a read error. J is TRBJ2-7 and V is TRBV6-6; TRBD2 aligns across 13 bases. The CDR3 contains 15 residues. CDR1 and CDR2 (germline): MNHNY, SVGAGI (reference sequence). The CDR3 sequence is CVSSYSTSGGSEQYF. CDR3 DNA: TGTGTCAGCAGTTACTCGACTAGCGGGGGGAGCGAGCAGTACTTC.

About this clonotype itself: A junction end diverges from the germline sequence, so it may reflect a read error. J is TRBJ2-7 and V is TRBV4-2; no definite D call. CDR1 LGHNA and CDR2 YNFKEQ come from the germline V gene. This CDR3 has 12 amino acids. CDR3 coding DNA: TGTGCCAGCAGCCAAGACGGCCACGAGCAGTGCTTC. Translation gives CASSQDGHEQCF.